The clone carrying this T cell receptor (beta chain) showed up many times. The data stem from a study of blood T cells in healthy people across ages. This CDR3 is built from 15 residues. The V end was cut by 2 bases, the J end by 5 bases, with 15 bases between. Germline loops: CDR1 SGHTA, CDR2 FQGNSA. For the second PCR, which ran for 7 to 11 cycles, a sample-barcoded 5' primer and a J-beta primer mix were used. The authors tagged each cDNA molecule using a template-switch adaptor with 12 random nucleotides. All samples yielded 2.5 million or more CDR3-containing paired-end reads. TCRdb called the 5' RACE reads again in MiXCR, with one record for every CDR3 protein. The data hold about 2 million distinct CDR3 sequences, with approximately 50% observed a single time.

This receptor was obtained from a woman aged 40 to 50 in good health. Sequencing was carried out using blood. V usage is TRBV7-2 and J usage is TRBJ2-5; tentative D call: TRBD1 (6 bases). The CDR3 region is CASSLQGPTRETQYF. The DNA of the CDR3 is TGTGCCAGCAGCTTACAGGGGCCGACGCGGGAGACCCAGTACTTC.